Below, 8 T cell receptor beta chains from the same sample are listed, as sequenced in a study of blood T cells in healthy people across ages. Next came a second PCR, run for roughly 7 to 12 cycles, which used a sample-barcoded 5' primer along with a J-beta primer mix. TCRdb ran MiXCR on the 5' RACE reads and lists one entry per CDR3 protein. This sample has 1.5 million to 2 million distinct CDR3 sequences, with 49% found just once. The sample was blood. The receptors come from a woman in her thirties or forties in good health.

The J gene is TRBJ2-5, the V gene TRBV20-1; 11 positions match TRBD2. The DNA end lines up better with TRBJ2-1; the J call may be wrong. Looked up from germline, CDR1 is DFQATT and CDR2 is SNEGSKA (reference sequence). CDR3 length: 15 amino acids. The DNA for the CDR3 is TGCAGTGCTAGAGATAGCGGGGGGGCCCAAGAGACCCAGTTCTTC. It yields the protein CSARDSGGAQETQFF.

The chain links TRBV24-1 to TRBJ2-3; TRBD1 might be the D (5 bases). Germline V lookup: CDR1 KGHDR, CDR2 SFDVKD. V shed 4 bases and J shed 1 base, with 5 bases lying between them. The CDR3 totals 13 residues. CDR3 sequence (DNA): TGTGCCACCAGTGAACAGGGCACAGATACGCAGTATTTT. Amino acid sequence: CATSEQGTDTQYF.

This chain's CDR3 is CSARLPRTSQEQYF. The CDR3 bases are TGCAGTGCTAGACTTCCCCGGACTAGTCAGGAGCAGTACTTC. V gene TRBV20-1 combines with J gene TRBJ2-7, with 7 bases aligning to TRBD2. Germline V lookup: CDR1 DFQATT, CDR2 SNEGSKA (reference sequence). The CDR3 length is 14 residues. Unmatched junction bases numbered 11, after V lost 2 bases and J lost 7 bases.

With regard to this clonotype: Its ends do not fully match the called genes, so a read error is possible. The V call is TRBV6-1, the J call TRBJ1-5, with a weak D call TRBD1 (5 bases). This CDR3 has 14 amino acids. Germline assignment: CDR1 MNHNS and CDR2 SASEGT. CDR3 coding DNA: TGTACCAGCAGTGAGGGGAATAGCAATCAGCCCCAGCATTTT. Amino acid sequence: CTSSEGNSNQPQHF.

CDR3 DNA: TGCGCCAGCAGCCAAGGTACAGGTGTCTCTGGGGCCAACGTCCTGACTTTC. Translated, it gives CASSQGTGVSGANVLTF. The chain has TRBV4-1 and TRBJ2-6; D perhaps matches TRBD1 (5 bases). The CDR3 is made up of 17 amino acids. Germline V gene lookup returns CDR1 MGHRA and CDR2 YSYEKL. The ends were cut back, 1 base at V and 0 bases at J, with 10 bases in the middle.

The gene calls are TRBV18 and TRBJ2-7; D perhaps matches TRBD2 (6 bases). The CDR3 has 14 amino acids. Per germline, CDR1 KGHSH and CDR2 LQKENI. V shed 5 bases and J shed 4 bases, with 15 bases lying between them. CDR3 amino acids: CASSNRLVEYEQYF. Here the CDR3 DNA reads TGTGCCAGCTCAAACCGACTAGTGGAATACGAGCAGTACTTC. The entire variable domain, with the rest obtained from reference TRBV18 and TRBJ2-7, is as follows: NAGVMQNPRHLVRRRGQEARLRCSPMKGHSHVYWYRQLPEEGLKFMVYLQKENIIDESGMPKERFSAEFPKEGPSILRIQQVVRGDSAAYFCASSNRLVEYEQYFGPGTRLTVT.

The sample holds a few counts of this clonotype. CDR3 in DNA: TGCAGCGCCCGGCTAACCTCCTACGAGCAGTACTTC. Its protein is CSARLTSYEQYF. The V gene is TRBV29-1, the J gene TRBJ2-7; D gene unclear. Germline lookup yields CDR1 SQVTM and CDR2 ANQGSEA. V lost 7 bases and J lost 0, with 10 bases in between. The CDR3 runs to 12 residues.

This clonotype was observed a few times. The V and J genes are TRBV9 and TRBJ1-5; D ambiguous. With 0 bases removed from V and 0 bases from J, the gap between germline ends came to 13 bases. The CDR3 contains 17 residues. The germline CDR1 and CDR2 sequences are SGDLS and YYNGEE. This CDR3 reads CASSVGPHRDSNQPQHF. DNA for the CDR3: TGTGCCAGCAGCGTAGGACCCCACCGTGATAGCAATCAGCCCCAGCATTTT.